Presented here are 23 T cell receptor beta chains from one specimen sequenced in a study of response to subunit inactivated influenza vaccine. TCRdb fed the RT-PCR reads into MiXCR, producing one record per CDR3 protein. This table has a few hundred thousand distinct CDR3 sequences, approximately 14% appearing once. The sample consisted of PBMCs from blood, taken 11 to 12 days after vaccination. The origin of the receptors is a man aged 45-65 years who received an inactivated influenza vaccine.

J is TRBJ2-6 and V is TRBV28; D is possibly TRBD1 (6 bases). From germline, CDR1 is MDHEN and CDR2 SYDVKM. Between the trimmed V and J ends, which lost 2 bases and 0 bases, there was a span of 11 bases. There are 17 residues in the CDR3. The DNA for the CDR3 is TGTGCCAGCAGTTTAGCTACAGGGAGCTCTGGGGCCAACGTCCTGACTTTC. It is translated as CASSLATGSSGANVLTF.

This clonotype was seen a handful of times. The V gene is TRBV12-3 or TRBV12-4, the J gene TRBJ2-5; D is perhaps TRBD2 (6 bases). The CDR3 contains 13 residues. Between the trimmed V and J ends, which lost 7 bases and 2 bases, there was a span of 11 bases. The CDR3 spells CASTRGSQETQYF. CDR3 nucleotides: TGTGCCAGCACCCGGGGGTCACAAGAGACCCAGTACTTC.

This clonotype occurred a few times. In DNA form, the CDR3 reads TGTGCCAGCAGCCCAAGTAGGCGTGGGGGCCTTTGGAATGAGCAGTTCTTC. As protein: CASSPSRRGGLWNEQFF. The J gene is TRBJ2-1, the V gene TRBV6-2 or TRBV6-3; D possibly corresponds to TRBD1 (6 bases). The CDR3 runs 17 residues. Trimming took off 6 bases at V and 7 bases at J, with 25 bases between the two ends. Germline CDR1 reads MNHEY; CDR2 reads SVGEGT.

This clonotype was picked up one time. The chain joins TRBV20-1 to TRBJ1-2; 10 bases align to TRBD1. Germline V CDR1 and CDR2: DFQATT, SNEGSKA (reference sequence). CDR3 size: 14 residues. Unmatched junction bases numbered 6, after V lost 0 bases and J lost 8 bases. The CDR3 nucleotides are TGCAGTGCTAGAGATACCGGGACAGGGGTCGGCTACACCTTC. It codes for CSARDTGTGVGYTF.

This clonotype was seen a handful of times. This chain connects TRBV4-1 to TRBJ2-7; D is perhaps TRBD1 (6 bases). This CDR3 has 12 amino acids. The V end was cut by 3 bases, the J end by 7 bases, with 10 bases between. Germline CDR1 MGHRA, CDR2 YSYEKL. CDR3 coding DNA: TGCGCCAGCAGCCACAGGGGCGATGAGCAGTACTTC. Residues: CASSHRGDEQYF.

This clonotype was seen a handful of times. V gene TRBV7-2 combines with J gene TRBJ2-1, with D possibly being TRBD2 (6 bases). Looked up from germline, CDR1 is SGHTA and CDR2 is FQGNSA. CDR3 length: 15 amino acids. Trimming cost V 3 bases and J 7 bases, with 16 bases left between them. The CDR3 reads CASSFPLGSANEQFF. In DNA, the CDR3 is TGTGCCAGCAGCTTCCCCCTCGGGAGCGCGAATGAGCAGTTCTTC.

CDR3 region: CASGPDNRQPQHF. CDR3 nucleotide sequence: TGCGCCAGCGGACCGGACAATCGCCAGCCCCAGCATTTT. The rearrangement links TRBV10-2 to TRBJ1-5, with D perhaps TRBD1 (5 bases). Germline assignment: CDR1 WSHSY and CDR2 SAAADI. The V and J ends lost 8 bases and 7 bases respectively, with 15 bases between them. The CDR3 runs 13 residues.

This clonotype has only a few counts. The chain recombines TRBV7-6 with TRBJ2-1; D is possibly TRBD1 (6 bases). V lost 5 bases to trimming and J lost 3 bases, with 8 bases between them. In germline, CDR1 is SGHVS, CDR2 FNYEAQ. CDR3 length equals 13 residues. The CDR3 here is CASSRTVYNEQFF. CDR3 in DNA: TGTGCCAGCAGCAGGACAGTCTACAATGAGCAGTTCTTC.

Worth noting for this clonotype: One junction end does not reproduce the germline sequence, and a read error may be involved. The chain recombines TRBV12-3 or TRBV12-4 with TRBJ1-4; no clear D. CDR3 length equals 14 residues. CDR3 in DNA: TGTGCCAGCCGTTTTGGGGAAACTAATGAAAAACTGTTTTTT. Protein: CASRFGETNEKLFF.

Only a few counts were recorded for this clonotype. V is TRBV29-1 and J is TRBJ2-2; D might be TRBD2 (6 bases). From germline, CDR1 is SQVTM and CDR2 ANQGSEA. The CDR3 contains 14 residues. Between the trimmed V and J ends, which lost 7 bases and 1 base, there was a span of 13 bases. For the CDR3, the DNA is TGCAGCGCTCTGGAGGGGATGAACACCGGGGAGCTGTTTTTT. Protein: CSALEGMNTGELFF.

This clonotype was counted only a few times. J is TRBJ2-5 and V is TRBV25-1; TRBD2 agrees at 7 bases. V lost 0 bases and J lost 5; bases outside the gene matches: 12. This CDR3 comprises 17 residues. Germline V gene lookup returns CDR1 MGHDK and CDR2 SYGVNS. CDR3 protein: CASSEYSSRGDVETQYF. CDR3 DNA: TGTGCCAGCAGTGAATACTCGTCTCGGGGGGATGTTGAGACCCAGTACTTC. Drawing the rest from reference TRBV25-1 and TRBJ2-5, the complete variable domain is EADIYQTPRYLVIGTGKKITLECSQTMGHDKMYWYQQDPGMELHLIHYSYGVNSTEKGDLSSESTVSRIRTEHFPLTLESARPSHTSQYLCASSEYSSRGDVETQYFGPGTRLLVL.

The V call is TRBV7-2, the J call TRBJ1-1, with D perhaps matching TRBD1 (5 bases). The CDR3 is 14 residues long. The V end was cut by 2 bases, the J end by 1 base, with 8 bases between. In germline, CDR1 is SGHTA, CDR2 FQGNSA. The CDR3 DNA reads TGTGCCAGCAGCTTACCAGGGTCGAACACTGAAGCTTTCTTT. This encodes CASSLPGSNTEAFF.

This clonotype was seen only a few times. V usage is TRBV6-1 and J usage is TRBJ2-2, with 11 nucleotides matching TRBD1. Germline V gives CDR1 MNHNS, CDR2 SASEGT. The junction had 6 bases not matched to a gene; V was cut back by 6 bases and J by 3 bases. The CDR3 is made up of 16 amino acids. The CDR3, as DNA: TGTGCCAGCAGGCGGACAGGGGGCGCGGACACCGGGGAGCTGTTTTTT. Its translation is CASRRTGGADTGELFF.

Ten or more counts support this clonotype. The chain is built from TRBV12-3 or TRBV12-4 and TRBJ2-2, with D perhaps TRBD2 (5 bases). This CDR3 has 14 amino acids. Deletions cut 1 base from V and 6 bases from J, with 9 bases between. CDR3 DNA: TGTGCCAGCAGTTTAGTCCACGGGGCCGGGGAGCTGTTTTTT. The encoded protein is CASSLVHGAGELFF.

Details on this clonotype: In this CDR3 the conserved last residue, phenylalanine or tryptophan, is missing, so a read error is likely. This chain connects TRBV20-1 to TRBJ2-7; no reliable D call. The V end was cut by 1 base, the J end by 0 bases, with 7 bases between. Germline-derived CDR1 and CDR2 are DFQATT and SNEGSKA (reference sequence). This CDR3 is 13 amino acids long. The chain's CDR3 is CSARAISSYEQYI. The CDR3 coding sequence is TGCAGTGCTAGAGCGATCAGCTCCTACGAGCAGTACATC.

This chain uses TRBV14 with TRBJ1-1; D is unresolved. Trimming pared 4 bases from V and 4 bases from J, leaving 10 bases between. CDR1 SGHDN and CDR2 FVKESK come from the germline V gene. The CDR3 runs to 13 residues. DNA of the CDR3: TGTGCCAGCAGCCTTTATGTCGGCACTGAAGCTTTCTTT. It translates to CASSLYVGTEAFF.

This clonotype was seen ten or more times. The chain links TRBV20-1 to TRBJ2-1; possibly TRBD2 for D (6 bases). Looked up from germline, CDR1 is DFQATT and CDR2 is SNEGSKA (reference sequence). V dropped 3 bases and J dropped 0 bases, with 9 bases sitting between them. The CDR3 extends over 14 amino acids. This chain's CDR3 is CSARDGSSYNEQFF. DNA of the CDR3: TGCAGTGCTAGGGACGGGAGCTCCTACAATGAGCAGTTCTTC.

The table lists this clonotype with many counts. This sequence joins TRBV5-1 and TRBJ2-5, with 9 bases fitting TRBD1. Germline CDR1 is SGHRS and CDR2 is YFSETQ. Trimming took 5 bases from V and 4 from J; bases not matched to a gene: 6. The CDR3 length is 14 residues. The CDR3 region is CASRDRGGTETQYF. In nucleotides, the CDR3 is TGCGCCAGCAGGGACAGGGGTGGCACAGAGACCCAGTACTTC.

The chain employs TRBV15 and TRBJ2-7; no definite D call. Germline-derived CDR1 and CDR2 are LNHNV and YYDKDF (reference sequence). V was clipped by 5 bases and J by 3 bases, with 11 bases between them. This CDR3 is built from 13 residues. The CDR3 nucleotides are TGTGCCACCAGCTTAGGTCTGGTCTACGAGCAGTACTTC. Translation gives CATSLGLVYEQYF.

The CDR3 reads CASRYGRGGASYNEQFF. The DNA of the CDR3 is TGTGCCAGTCGTTACGGGCGCGGGGGGGCCTCCTACAATGAGCAGTTCTTC. The chain links TRBV21-1 to TRBJ2-1; the table's D gene call, TRBD2, was not cross checked with the DNA. TRBV21-1 is tagged as a pseudogene. CDR3 size: 17 residues.

The rearrangement joins TRBV12-3 or TRBV12-4 to TRBJ2-1, with 11 bases that match TRBD2. J was trimmed by 8 bases and V by 7 bases; bases with no gene match: 7. The CDR3 length is 14 residues. The CDR3 DNA reads TGTGCCAGCATTACTAGCGGGGGTAGACATGAGCAGTTCTTC. Residues: CASITSGGRHEQFF.

In its sample, this clonotype was seen a few times. The chain recombines TRBV20-1 with TRBJ2-7; 7 bases are shared with TRBD1. The CDR3 is made up of 14 amino acids. Germline CDR1 and CDR2: DFQATT and SNEGSKA (reference sequence). V shed 5 bases and J 5 bases; nucleotides not matched to a gene: 12. As DNA, the CDR3 is TGCAGTGCTCAGGACAGGTACAAGGAGAACGAGCAGTACTTC. Protein sequence: CSAQDRYKENEQYF.

This clonotype has only a few counts. The CDR3 region is CASSYSMGTYGYTF. CDR3 sequence (DNA): TGTGCCAGCAGTTACTCTATGGGGACCTATGGCTACACCTTC. The V gene is TRBV6-5, the J gene TRBJ1-2; TRBD1 is a possible D gene (5 bases). Trimming cost V 0 bases and J 4 bases, with 9 bases left between them. This CDR3 has 14 amino acids. Germline-derived CDR1 and CDR2 are MNHEY and SVGAGI.